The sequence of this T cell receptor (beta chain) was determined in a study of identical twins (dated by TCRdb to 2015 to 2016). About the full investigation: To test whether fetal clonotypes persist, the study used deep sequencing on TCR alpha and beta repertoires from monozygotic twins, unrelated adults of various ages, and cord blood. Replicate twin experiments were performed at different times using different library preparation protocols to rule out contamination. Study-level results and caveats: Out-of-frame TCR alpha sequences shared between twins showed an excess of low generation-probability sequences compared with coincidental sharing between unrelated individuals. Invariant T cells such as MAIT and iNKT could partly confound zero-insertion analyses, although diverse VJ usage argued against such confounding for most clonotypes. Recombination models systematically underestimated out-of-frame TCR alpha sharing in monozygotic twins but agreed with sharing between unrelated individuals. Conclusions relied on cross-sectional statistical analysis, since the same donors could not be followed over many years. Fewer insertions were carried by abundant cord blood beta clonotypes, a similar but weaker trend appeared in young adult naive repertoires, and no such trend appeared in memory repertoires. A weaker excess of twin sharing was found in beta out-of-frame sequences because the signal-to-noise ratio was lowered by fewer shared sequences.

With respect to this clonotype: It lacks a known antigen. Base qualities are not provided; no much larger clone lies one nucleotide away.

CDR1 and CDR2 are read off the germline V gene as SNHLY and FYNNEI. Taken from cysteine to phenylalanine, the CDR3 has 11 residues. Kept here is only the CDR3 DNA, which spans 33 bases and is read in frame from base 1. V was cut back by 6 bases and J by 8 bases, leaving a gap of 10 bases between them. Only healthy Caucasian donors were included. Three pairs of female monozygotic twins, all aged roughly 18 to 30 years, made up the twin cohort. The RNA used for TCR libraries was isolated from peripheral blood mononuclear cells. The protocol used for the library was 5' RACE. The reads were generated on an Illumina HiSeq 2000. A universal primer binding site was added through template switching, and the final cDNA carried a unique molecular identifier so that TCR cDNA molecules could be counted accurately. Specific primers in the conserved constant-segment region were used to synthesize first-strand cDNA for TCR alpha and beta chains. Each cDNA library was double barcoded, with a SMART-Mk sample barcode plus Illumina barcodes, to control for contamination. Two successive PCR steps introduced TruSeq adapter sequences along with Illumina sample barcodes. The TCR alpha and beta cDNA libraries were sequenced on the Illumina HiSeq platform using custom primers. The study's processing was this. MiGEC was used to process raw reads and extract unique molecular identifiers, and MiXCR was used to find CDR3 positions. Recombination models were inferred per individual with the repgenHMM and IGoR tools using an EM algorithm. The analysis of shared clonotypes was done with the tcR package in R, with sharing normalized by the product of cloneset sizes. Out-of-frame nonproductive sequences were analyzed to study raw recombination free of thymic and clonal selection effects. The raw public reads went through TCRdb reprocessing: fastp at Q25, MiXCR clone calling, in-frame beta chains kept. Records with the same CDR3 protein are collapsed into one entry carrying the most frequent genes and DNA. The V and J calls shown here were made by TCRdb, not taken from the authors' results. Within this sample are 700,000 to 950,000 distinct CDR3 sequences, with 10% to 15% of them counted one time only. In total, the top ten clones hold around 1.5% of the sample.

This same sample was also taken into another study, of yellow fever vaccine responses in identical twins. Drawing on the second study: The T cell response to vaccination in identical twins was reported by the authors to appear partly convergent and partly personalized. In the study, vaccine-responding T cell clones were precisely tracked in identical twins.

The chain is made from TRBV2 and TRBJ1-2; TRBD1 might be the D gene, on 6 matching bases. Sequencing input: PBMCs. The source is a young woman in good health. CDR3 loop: CASSRQAGYTF. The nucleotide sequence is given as TGTGCCAGCAGCCGACAGGCGGGCTACACCTTC.